The clone carrying this T cell receptor beta chain has ten or more counts. Antigen unknown. This CDR3 has 13 amino acids. V lost 7 bases to trimming and J lost 8 bases, with 20 bases between them. Germline-derived CDR1 and CDR2 are SQVTM and ANQGSEA. The data stem from a study of tumor-infiltrating lymphocytes in primary liver carcinoma. Study-level information: Maximum tumor diameters ranged from roughly 4.2 to 10 cm, stage T1-T3 N0M0. Broader study findings: Lesser overlap characterized tumor-adjacent and tumor-blood pairs relative to tumor region pairs.

Investigators took RNA and DNA out together from approximately 22-30 mg of unsorted bulk tissue. Enrolled patients were chronically infected with HBV and treatment-naive. TCR beta cDNA was prepared out of 450 to 500 ng total RNA by means of a constant-region primer. Nested multiplex PCR, run for three rounds with slightly modified ARM-PCR, yielded TCR beta libraries. Primers for the first two PCR rounds were TRBV1-TRBV30 forward primers and a C-beta reverse primer (approximately 9 cycles per round). TCRdb analysed the multiplex PCR reads with MiXCR anew, one entry per CDR3 protein. The sample has about 97,000 distinct CDR3 sequences, about 62% seen once; the top ten hold less than 15%.

This sequence was found in a woman aged 55-75 years with primary liver carcinoma and hepatitis B virus infection. The source material was liver tumor tissue from sampling region 2. As for subset: tumor region T2, inferior pole. V is TRBV29-1 and J is TRBJ1-2; D ambiguous. The CDR3 DNA sequence: TGCAGCGCTACCGGGCTCGGAGGGTCAGGCTACACCTTC. Its translation is CSATGLGGSGYTF.